This entry features one T cell receptor beta chain sequence. MiXCR, run by TCRdb on the 5' RACE reads, gives a single entry per CDR3 protein. The sample consists of 510,000 or so distinct CDR3 sequences, 15% to 20% of them appearing once. The CDR3 consists of 16 residues. The trim removed 6 bases at V and 8 bases at J, leaving 13 bases unmatched. CDR1 is SEHNR, CDR2 FQNEAQ, per germline (reference sequence). This sample is part of a study of T cells after yellow fever vaccination. The chain is built from TRBV7-9 and TRBJ2-1, with 10 bases lining up with TRBD1. Sequencing used PBMCs, obtained 15 days after the yellow fever booster vaccination. The sequence was obtained from a man in his thirties or forties who received the YFV17D yellow fever vaccine. This chain's CDR3 is CASRPTGGPIWDEQFF. DNA of the CDR3: TGTGCCAGCAGACCGACAGGGGGCCCGATTTGGGATGAGCAGTTCTTC.